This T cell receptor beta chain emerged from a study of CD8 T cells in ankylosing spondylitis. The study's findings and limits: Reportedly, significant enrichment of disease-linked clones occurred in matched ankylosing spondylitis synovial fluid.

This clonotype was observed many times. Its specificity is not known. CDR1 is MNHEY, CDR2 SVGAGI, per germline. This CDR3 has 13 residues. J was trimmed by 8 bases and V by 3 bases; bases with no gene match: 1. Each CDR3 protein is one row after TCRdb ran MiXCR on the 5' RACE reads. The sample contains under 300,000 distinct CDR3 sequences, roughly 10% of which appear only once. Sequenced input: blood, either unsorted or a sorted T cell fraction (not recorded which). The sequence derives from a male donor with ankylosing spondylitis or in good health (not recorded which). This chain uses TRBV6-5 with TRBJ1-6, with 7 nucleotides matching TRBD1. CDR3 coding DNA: TGTGCCAGCAGTTATGACAGGGATTCACCCCTCCACTTT. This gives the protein CASSYDRDSPLHF.